The next 17 T cell receptor beta chains were all read from a single sample in a study of cytomegalovirus exposure and HLA in healthy donors. A multiplex PCR was run with 60 Vbeta primers and 13 Jbeta primers. Clones were sequenced by immunoSEQ multiplex PCR, and TCRdb holds only the in-frame ones, with some missing. The sample lists some 93,000 clones; roughly 63% were seen once. Sequenced sample: PBMCs. All receptors come from a boy younger than 18 in good health and CMV-seropositive.

The gene calls are TRBV29-1 and TRBJ1-2; 7 bases line up with TRBD1. The V gene's germline CDR1 is SQVTM and CDR2 ANQGSEA. After removal of 8 bases from V and 6 bases from J, the junction contained 6 bases not matched to a gene. This CDR3 has 11 residues. The CDR3 here is CSSLTGDGYTF. CDR3 nucleotide sequence: TGCAGCTCATTAACAGGGGATGGCTACACCTTC.

The chain carries TRBV7-9 and TRBJ2-7; 7 bases align to TRBD2. V trimming: 6 bases; J trimming: 3 bases; junction bases outside the gene matches: 8. The CDR3 covers 14 residues. The germline V gene has CDR1 SEHNR and CDR2 FQNEAQ (reference sequence). CDR3 amino acids: CASSRLSGDYEQYF. DNA of the CDR3: TGTGCCAGCAGTCGCCTCAGCGGGGACTACGAGCAGTACTTC.

This rearrangement joins TRBV5-1 to TRBJ2-3; 8 positions match TRBD2. The germline gives CDR1 SGHRS, CDR2 YFSETQ. Trimming removed 4 bases from V and 4 bases from J; junction bases left unmatched: 5. The CDR3 sequence is 14 residues long. The CDR3 here is CASSQMTSADTQYF. DNA for the CDR3: TGCGCCAGCAGCCAGATGACTAGCGCAGATACGCAGTATTTT.

This chain connects TRBV5-1 to TRBJ2-5, with a possible D match to TRBD2 (6 bases). The ends were cut back, 3 bases at V and 4 bases at J, with 13 bases in the middle. Looked up from germline, CDR1 is SGHRS and CDR2 is YFSETQ. The CDR3 is made up of 14 amino acids. CDR3 DNA: TGCGCCAGCAGCTCCATTGAGGGAGGAGAGACCCAGTACTTC. Residues: CASSSIEGGETQYF. Using reference TRBV5-1 and TRBJ2-5 for the parts outside the CDR3, the full variable domain is KAGVTQTPRYLIKTRGQQVTLSCSPISGHRSVSWYQQTPGQGLQFLFEYFSETQRNKGNFPGRFSGRQFSNSRSEMNVSTLELGDSALYLCASSSIEGGETQYFGPGTRLLVL.

This clone was recorded once. The chain recombines TRBV18 with TRBJ2-1; D unclear. The CDR3 sequence is 15 residues long. Germline CDR1 is KGHSH and CDR2 is LQKENI. Trimming took off 0 bases at V and 5 bases at J, with 11 bases between the two ends. CDR3 protein: CASSPPALSHNEQFF. The CDR3 region has the DNA TGTGCCAGCTCACCACCGGCACTATCCCACAATGAGCAGTTCTTC.

The sample holds one count of this clone. The chain links TRBV6-1 to TRBJ1-2, with TRBD1 as a possible D gene (5 bases). This CDR3 contains 16 residues. Trimming shortened V by 4 bases and J by 2 bases, and 17 bases separated the two germline ends. Germline assignment: CDR1 MNHNS and CDR2 SASEGT. The CDR3 protein is CASSALAGTLNYGYTF. DNA for the CDR3: TGTGCCAGCAGTGCATTAGCCGGGACTCTCAACTATGGCTACACCTTC.

V gene TRBV2 combines with J gene TRBJ2-1; 13 positions match TRBD2. The J segment lost 6 bases and the V segment lost 4 bases, leaving 9 bases of the junction unmatched. Germline V CDR1 and CDR2: SNHLY, FYNNEI. The CDR3 is 17 residues long. CDR3 sequence reads: CASSGRLAGGRVNEQFF. CDR3 bases: TGTGCCAGCAGTGGACGACTAGCGGGGGGAAGGGTCAATGAGCAGTTCTTC. Combining the CDR3 with reference TRBV2 and TRBJ2-1 gives the whole variable domain EPEVTQTPSHQVTQMGQEVILRCVPISNHLYFYWYRQILGQKVEFLVSFYNNEISEKSEIFDDQFSVERPDGSNFTLKIRSTKLEDSAMYFCASSGRLAGGRVNEQFFGPGTRLTVL.

Remarks on this clone: A read error may account for a junction end that differs from germline. The genes are TRBV7-7 and TRBJ2-1; 11 bases agree with TRBD2. The CDR3 is 15 residues long. CDR1 is SSHAT and CDR2 is FNYEAQ in the germline V gene (reference sequence). Here the CDR3 reads CASSLLAGAGSEQFF. For the CDR3, the DNA is TGTGCTAGCAGCTTACTAGCGGGAGCTGGCAGTGAGCAGTTCTTC.

This clone was seen a few times. This chain uses TRBV21-1 with TRBJ1-3; TRBD1, the table's D call, was not compared with the DNA. TRBV21-1 is recorded as a pseudogene. The length of the CDR3 is 16 residues. CDR3 sequence reads: CASSKGTGSSGNTIYF. The CDR3 bases are TGTGCCAGCAGCAAAGGGACAGGCTCCTCTGGAAACACCATATATTTT.

This rearrangement joins TRBV7-6 to TRBJ1-6; TRBD1 is a possible D gene (6 bases). Trimming cost V 6 bases and J 7 bases, with 13 bases left between them. The CDR3 consists of 14 residues. Per germline, CDR1 SGHVS and CDR2 FNYEAQ. The DNA of the CDR3 is TGTGCCAGCAGGTCCGGGACAACGAATTCACCCCTCCACTTT. Encoded protein: CASRSGTTNSPLHF.

The CDR3 reads CASSLEGQGEDTQYF. The CDR3 DNA reads TGCGCCAGCAGCTTGGAAGGGCAGGGCGAAGATACGCAGTATTTT. This chain uses TRBV5-1 with TRBJ2-3; D perhaps matches TRBD1 (5 bases). The CDR3 totals 15 residues. V was shortened by 0 bases and J by 5 bases, with 13 bases between the two germline ends. In germline, CDR1 is SGHRS, CDR2 YFSETQ.

The rearrangement links TRBV5-1 to TRBJ2-6, with D tentatively TRBD2 (6 bases). The CDR3 consists of 15 residues. Germline lookup yields CDR1 SGHRS and CDR2 YFSETQ. V was clipped by 0 bases and J by 2 bases, with 6 bases between them. The CDR3 region has the DNA TGCGCCAGCAGCTTGGCGGGAGCTGGGGCCAACGTCCTGACTTTC. Residues: CASSLAGAGANVLTF.

This clone was recorded a few times. This chain joins TRBV2 and TRBJ2-1; unclear D gene. Germline V lookup: CDR1 SNHLY, CDR2 FYNNEI. Trimming took 7 bases from V and 10 from J, leaving 14 bases between them. The CDR3 is 12 amino acids. CDR3 amino acids: CASIRSVSEQFF. The CDR3, as DNA: TGTGCCAGCATTAGGAGTGTAAGCGAGCAGTTCTTC. The full variable domain, rest sourced from reference TRBV2 and TRBJ2-1, is EPEVTQTPSHQVTQMGQEVILRCVPISNHLYFYWYRQILGQKVEFLVSFYNNEISEKSEIFDDQFSVERPDGSNFTLKIRSTKLEDSAMYFCASIRSVSEQFFGPGTRLTVL.

The chain couples TRBV19 to TRBJ2-7, with D possibly being TRBD2 (6 bases). Trimming took 4 bases from V and 2 from J, leaving 9 bases between them. This CDR3 region has 13 residues. CDR1 is LNHDA, CDR2 SQIVND, per germline (reference sequence). CDR3 bases: TGTGCCAGTAGTAATAGCGGACCCTACGAGCAGTACTTC. It codes for CASSNSGPYEQYF.

This clone was seen a handful of times. The chain combines TRBV4-3 with TRBJ2-1, with 10 bases fitting TRBD2. J was trimmed by 1 base and V by 4 bases; bases with no gene match: 4. This CDR3 comprises 16 residues. Germline V gene lookup returns CDR1 LGHNA and CDR2 YSLEER. The CDR3 sequence is CASSLSAGGSYNEQFF. CDR3 DNA sequence: TGCGCCAGCAGCCTTTCAGCGGGAGGGTCCTACAATGAGCAGTTCTTC.

In this sample, this clone turned up a few times. The junction departs from the called germline gene at one end, perhaps through a read error. The chain employs TRBV7-9 and TRBJ2-1; D may be TRBD1 (5 bases). From germline, CDR1 is SEHNR and CDR2 FQNEAQ (reference sequence). The length of the CDR3 is 12 residues. In nucleotides, the CDR3 is TGTTCCAGCAGCTACGACGACAGAGAGCAGTTCTTC. As protein: CSSSYDDREQFF.

This clone has more than one count but fewer than ten. V gene TRBV2 combines with J gene TRBJ2-7; TRBD1 is a possible D gene (6 bases). CDR3 length: 14 residues. With 6 bases removed from V and 1 base from J, the gap between germline ends came to 13 bases. In germline, CDR1 is SNHLY, CDR2 FYNNEI. CDR3 in amino acids: CASRQSGVSYEQYF. The CDR3 DNA is TGTGCCAGCAGGCAGTCAGGGGTATCCTACGAGCAGTACTTC.